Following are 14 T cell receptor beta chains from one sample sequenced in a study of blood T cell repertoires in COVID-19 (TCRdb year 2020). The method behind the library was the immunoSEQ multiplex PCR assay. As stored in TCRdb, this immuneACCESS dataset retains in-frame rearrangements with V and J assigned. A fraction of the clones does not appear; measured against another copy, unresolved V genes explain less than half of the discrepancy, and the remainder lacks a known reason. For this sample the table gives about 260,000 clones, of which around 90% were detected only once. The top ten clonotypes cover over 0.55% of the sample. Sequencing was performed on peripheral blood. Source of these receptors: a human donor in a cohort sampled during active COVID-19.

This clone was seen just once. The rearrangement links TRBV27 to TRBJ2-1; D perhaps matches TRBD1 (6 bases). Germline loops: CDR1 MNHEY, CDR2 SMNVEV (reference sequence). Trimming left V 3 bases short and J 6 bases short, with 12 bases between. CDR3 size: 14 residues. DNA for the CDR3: TGTGCCAGCAGTTTCAGGCGCAGGGGCAATGAGCAGTTCTTC. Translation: CASSFRRRGNEQFF.

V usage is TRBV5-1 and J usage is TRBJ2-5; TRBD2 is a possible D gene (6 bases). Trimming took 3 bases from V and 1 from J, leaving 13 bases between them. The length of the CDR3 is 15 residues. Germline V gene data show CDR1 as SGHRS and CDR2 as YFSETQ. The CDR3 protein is CASSSAGGPQETQYF. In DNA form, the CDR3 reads TGCGCCAGCAGCTCCGCCGGAGGGCCCCAAGAGACCCAGTACTTC.

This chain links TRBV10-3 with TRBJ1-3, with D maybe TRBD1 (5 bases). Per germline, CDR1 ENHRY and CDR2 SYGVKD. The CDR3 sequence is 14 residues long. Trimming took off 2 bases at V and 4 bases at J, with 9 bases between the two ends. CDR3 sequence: CAISEGRGGNTIYF. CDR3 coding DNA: TGTGCCATCAGTGAGGGTCGGGGGGGAAACACCATATATTTT.

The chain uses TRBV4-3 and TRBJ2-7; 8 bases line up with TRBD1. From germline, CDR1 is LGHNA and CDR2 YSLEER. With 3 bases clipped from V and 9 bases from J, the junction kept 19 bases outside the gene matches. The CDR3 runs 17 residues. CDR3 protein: CASSQAPLWAQGEGQYF. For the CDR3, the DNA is TGCGCCAGCAGCCAGGCCCCGCTCTGGGCACAGGGGGAAGGGCAGTACTTC.

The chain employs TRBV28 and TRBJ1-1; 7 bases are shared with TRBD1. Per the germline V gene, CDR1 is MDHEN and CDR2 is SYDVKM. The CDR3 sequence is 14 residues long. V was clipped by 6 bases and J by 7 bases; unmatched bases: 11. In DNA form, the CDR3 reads TGTGCCAGCAGACAAAGGCAGGGGGTTGGTGAAGCTTTCTTT. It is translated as CASRQRQGVGEAFF.

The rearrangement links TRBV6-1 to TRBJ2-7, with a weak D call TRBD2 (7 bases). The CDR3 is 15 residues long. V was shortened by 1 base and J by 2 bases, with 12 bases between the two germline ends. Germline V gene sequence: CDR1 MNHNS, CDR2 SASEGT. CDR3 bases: TGTGCCAGCAGTGAAGTAAGGGGGGGAACCTACGAGCAGTACTTC. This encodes CASSEVRGGTYEQYF.

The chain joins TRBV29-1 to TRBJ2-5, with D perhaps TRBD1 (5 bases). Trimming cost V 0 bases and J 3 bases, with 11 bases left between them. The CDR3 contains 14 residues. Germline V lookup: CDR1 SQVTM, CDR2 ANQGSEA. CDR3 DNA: TGCAGCGTTGAAGATCAGTACAGGAAAGAGACCCAGTACTTC. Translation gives CSVEDQYRKETQYF.

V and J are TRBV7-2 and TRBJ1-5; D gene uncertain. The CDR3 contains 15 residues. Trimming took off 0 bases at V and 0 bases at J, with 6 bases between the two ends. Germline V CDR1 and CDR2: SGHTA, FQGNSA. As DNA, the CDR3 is TGTGCCAGCAGCTTAGCCGGGATTAGCAATCAGCCCCAGCATTTT. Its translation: CASSLAGISNQPQHF.

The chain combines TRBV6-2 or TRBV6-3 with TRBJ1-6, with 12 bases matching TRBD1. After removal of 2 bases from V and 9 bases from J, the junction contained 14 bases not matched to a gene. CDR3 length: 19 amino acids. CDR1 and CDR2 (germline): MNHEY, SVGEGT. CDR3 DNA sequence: TGTGCCAGCAGTTACCGTGTCCGGGACAGGGGGCGGATGGGTTCACCCCTCCACTTT. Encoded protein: CASSYRVRDRGRMGSPLHF.

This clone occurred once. The chain's CDR3 is CASRLQGGGTEAFF. Written as DNA, the CDR3 is TGCGCCAGCAGGCTACAGGGGGGAGGTACTGAAGCTTTCTTT. The rearrangement links TRBV10-2 to TRBJ1-1; 8 positions match TRBD1. With V trimmed by 6 bases and J by 5 bases, 8 bases remained unmatched. This CDR3 comprises 14 residues. Germline V gene lookup returns CDR1 WSHSY and CDR2 SAAADI.

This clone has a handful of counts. This CDR3 reads CASPGTAYEQYF. DNA of the CDR3: TGCGCCAGCCCCGGGACAGCATACGAGCAGTACTTC. The chain joins TRBV10-1 to TRBJ2-7, with 7 bases identical to TRBD1. J gave up 4 bases and V 8 bases, and 5 bases lay outside the gene matches. The CDR3 is made up of 12 amino acids. The germline V gene has CDR1 WNHNN and CDR2 SYGVQD (reference sequence).

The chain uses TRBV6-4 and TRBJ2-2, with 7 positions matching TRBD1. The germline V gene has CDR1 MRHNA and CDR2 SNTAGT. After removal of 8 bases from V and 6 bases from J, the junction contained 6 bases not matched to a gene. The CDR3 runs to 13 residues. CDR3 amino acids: CASSTGEAGELFF. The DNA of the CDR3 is TGTGCCAGCTCAACAGGGGAAGCCGGGGAGCTGTTTTTT.

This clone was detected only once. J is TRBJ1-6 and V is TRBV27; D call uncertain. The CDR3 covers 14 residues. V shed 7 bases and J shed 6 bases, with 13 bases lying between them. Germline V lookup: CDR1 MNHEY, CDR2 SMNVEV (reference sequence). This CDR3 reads CASNALEGNSPLHF. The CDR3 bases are TGTGCCAGCAACGCCCTGGAGGGTAATTCACCCCTCCACTTT.

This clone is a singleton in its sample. This CDR3 reads CASSYSFRGYEQYF. As DNA, the CDR3 is TGTGCCAGCAGTTACTCGTTCCGGGGTTACGAGCAGTACTTC. The chain links TRBV6-5 to TRBJ2-7; TRBD2 is a possible D gene (5 bases). Germline CDR1 reads MNHEY; CDR2 reads SVGAGI. Trimming took off 0 bases at V and 4 bases at J, with 10 bases between the two ends. This CDR3 is built from 14 residues.